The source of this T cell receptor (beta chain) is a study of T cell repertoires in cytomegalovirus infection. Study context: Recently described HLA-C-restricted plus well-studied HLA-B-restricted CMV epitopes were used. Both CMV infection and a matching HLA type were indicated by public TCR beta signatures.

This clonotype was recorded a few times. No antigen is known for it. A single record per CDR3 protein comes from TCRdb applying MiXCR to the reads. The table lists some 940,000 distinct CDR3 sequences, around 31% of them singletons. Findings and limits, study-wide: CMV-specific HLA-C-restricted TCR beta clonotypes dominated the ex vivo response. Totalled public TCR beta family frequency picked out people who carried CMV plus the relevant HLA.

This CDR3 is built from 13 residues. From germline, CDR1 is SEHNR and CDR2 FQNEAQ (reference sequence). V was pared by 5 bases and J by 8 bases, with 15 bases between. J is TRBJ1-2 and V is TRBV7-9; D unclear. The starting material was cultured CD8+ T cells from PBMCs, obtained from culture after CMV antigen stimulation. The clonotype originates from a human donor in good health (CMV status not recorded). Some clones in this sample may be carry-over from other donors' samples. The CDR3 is CASSPLEGRGYTF. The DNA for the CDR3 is TGTGCCAGCAGCCCCCTAGAAGGACGCGGCTACACCTTC.